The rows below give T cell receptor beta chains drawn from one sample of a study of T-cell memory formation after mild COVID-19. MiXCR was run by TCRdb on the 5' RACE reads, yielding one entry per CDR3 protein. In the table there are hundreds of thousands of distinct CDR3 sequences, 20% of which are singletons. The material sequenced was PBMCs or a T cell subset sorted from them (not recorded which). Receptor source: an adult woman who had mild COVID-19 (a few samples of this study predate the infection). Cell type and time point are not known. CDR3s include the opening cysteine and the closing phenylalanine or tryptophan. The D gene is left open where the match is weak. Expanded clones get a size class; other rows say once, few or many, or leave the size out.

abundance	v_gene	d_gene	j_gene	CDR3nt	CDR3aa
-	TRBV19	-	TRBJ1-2	TGTGCCAGTAAGGTCCCGATTGGAGACTATGGCTACACCTTC	CASKVPIGDYGYTF
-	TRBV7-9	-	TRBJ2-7	TGTGCCAGCAATGACGACCGCTACGAGCAGTACTTC	CASNDDRYEQYF
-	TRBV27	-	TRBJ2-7	TGTGCCAGCGGTAGATACGAGCAGTACTTC	CASGRYEQYF
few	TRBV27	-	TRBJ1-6	TGTGCCAGCAGTTCGGGATATAATTCACCCCTCCACTTT	CASSSGYNSPLHF
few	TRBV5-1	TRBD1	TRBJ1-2	TGCGCCAGCAGTGAGGATCCAGGGGGTAATGGCTACACCTTC	CASSEDPGGNGYTF
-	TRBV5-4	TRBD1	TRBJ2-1	TGTGCCAGCAGCCCGGGGACAGGGCGTAATGAGCAGTTCTTC	CASSPGTGRNEQFF
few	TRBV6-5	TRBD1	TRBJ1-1	TGTGCCAGCGGAACGACAGGGCTGGGCACTGAAGCTTTCTTT	CASGTTGLGTEAFF
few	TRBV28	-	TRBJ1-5	TGTGCCAGCAGTTTTGCGGGGGGAGGGCAGCCCCAGCATTTT	CASSFAGGGQPQHF
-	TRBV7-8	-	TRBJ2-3	TGTGCCAGCAGCTGGCTCCAGGGGCTCGGAGATACGCAGTATTTT	CASSWLQGLGDTQYF
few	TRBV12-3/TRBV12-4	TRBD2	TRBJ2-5	TGTGCCAGCAGTTTAGAAGAGCTAGCGGGAGAATCAGAGACCCAGTACTTC	CASSLEELAGESETQYF
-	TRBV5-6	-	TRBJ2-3	TGTGCCAGCAGCCCCGGGTGGGGGAGCAGCACAGATACGCAGTATTTT	CASSPGWGSSTDTQYF
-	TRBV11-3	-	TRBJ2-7	TGTGCCAGCAGCTTAGGAGGTACGGTCCCCTACGAGCAGTACTTC	CASSLGGTVPYEQYF
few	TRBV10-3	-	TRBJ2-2	TGTGCCATCAGTGCTGACAGAGGAGGCACCGGGGAGCTGTTTTTT	CAISADRGGTGELFF
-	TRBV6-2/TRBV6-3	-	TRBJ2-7	TGTGCCAGCAGTTACAGTTACTCCTACGAGCAGTACTTC	CASSYSYSYEQYF
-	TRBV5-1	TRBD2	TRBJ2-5	TGCGCCAGCAGCAGGGATGGGACTAGCATGGAGACCCAGTACTTC	CASSRDGTSMETQYF
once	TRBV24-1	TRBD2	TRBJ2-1	TGTGCCACCAGTGATGAGAAGCGGGGGTTCTACAATGAGCAGTTCTTC	CATSDEKRGFYNEQFF
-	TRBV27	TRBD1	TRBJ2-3	TGTGCCAGCAGTCCACAGGGGGCTTACGGCTCCGATACGCAGTATTTT	CASSPQGAYGSDTQYF
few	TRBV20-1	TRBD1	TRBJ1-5	TGCAGTGCTTGGACAGGGGGCGGTCAGCCCCAGCATTTT	CSAWTGGGQPQHF
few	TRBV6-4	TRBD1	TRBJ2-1	TGTGCCAGCAGTGACTCCGGGGGACAGGGGCCCTACAATGAGCAGTTCTTC	CASSDSGGQGPYNEQFF
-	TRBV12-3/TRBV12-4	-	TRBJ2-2	TGTGCCAGCAGTTTACTGGGATCGAACACCGGGGAGCTGTTTTTT	CASSLLGSNTGELFF
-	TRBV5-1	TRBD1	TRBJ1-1	TGCGCCAGCAGCTCCGGGACAGGGGGAAGAGACACTGAAGCTTTCTTT	CASSSGTGGRDTEAFF
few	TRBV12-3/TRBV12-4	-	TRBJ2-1	TGTGCCAGCAGTTTTGAGGGGAGCTACAATGAGCAGTTCTTC	CASSFEGSYNEQFF
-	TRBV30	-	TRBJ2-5	TGTGCCTGGAGTGCCCCCCCGACCCAGTACTTC	CAWSAPPTQYF
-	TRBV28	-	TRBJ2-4	TGTGCCAGCAGTCCAAAGGTGTCAGCCAAAAACATTCAGTACTTC	CASSPKVSAKNIQYF
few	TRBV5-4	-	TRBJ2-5	TGTGCCAGCAACTTTCAGACCCTCCGGGCCGAGGAGACCCAGTACTTC	CASNFQTLRAEETQYF
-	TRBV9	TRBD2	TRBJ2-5	TGTGCCAGCAGCGGATGGACTAGCGGGGGGGTGGAGACCCAGTACTTC	CASSGWTSGGVETQYF
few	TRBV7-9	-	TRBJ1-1	TGTGCCAGCAGCTTACAGGCCTACACTGAAGCTTTCTTT	CASSLQAYTEAFF
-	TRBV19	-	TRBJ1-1	TGTGCCAGTAGTAGTCGGGCACCCCTTGAAGCTTTCTTT	CASSSRAPLEAFF
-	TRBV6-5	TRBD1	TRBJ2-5	TGTGCCAGCAGTCCCTTGGGACAGGGGCAAGAGACCCAGTACTTC	CASSPLGQGQETQYF
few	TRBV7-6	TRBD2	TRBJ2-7	TGTGCCAGCAGCCTCCGACTAGCGGGAGTCCACGAGCAGTACTTC	CASSLRLAGVHEQYF
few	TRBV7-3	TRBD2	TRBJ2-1	TGTGCCAGCAGCTTAGGCGGGGGGCTCCCCAATGAGCAGTTCTTC	CASSLGGGLPNEQFF
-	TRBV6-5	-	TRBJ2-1	TGTGCCAGCAGCCCCGGTGATGAGCAGTTCTTC	CASSPGDEQFF
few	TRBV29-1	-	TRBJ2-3	TGCAGCGTCACCCGGGGGACCGGAGATACGCAGTATTTT	CSVTRGTGDTQYF
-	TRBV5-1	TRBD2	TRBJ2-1	TGCGCCAGCAGCCCGACTAGCGGGATGGACAATGAGCAGTTCTTC	CASSPTSGMDNEQFF
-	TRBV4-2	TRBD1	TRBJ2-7	TGTGCCAGCAGCCAGGCAACAGGGGGGAGCTCCTACGAGCAGTACTTC	CASSQATGGSSYEQYF
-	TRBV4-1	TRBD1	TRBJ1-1	TGCGCCAGCAGCCAAGATTTCGGGCAGGGGGACACTGAAGCTTTCTTT	CASSQDFGQGDTEAFF
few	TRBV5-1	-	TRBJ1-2	TGCGCCAGCAGCCTGTACGCAGGCTCCCAAATTAACTATGGCTACACCTTC	CASSLYAGSQINYGYTF
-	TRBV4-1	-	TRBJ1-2	TGCGCCAGCAGCCAAGGTGCCCAGGGGTATGACTATGGCTACACCTTC	CASSQGAQGYDYGYTF
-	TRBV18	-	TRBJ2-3	TGTGCCAGCTCGCCCGGGTCGGGGGATACGCAGTATTTT	CASSPGSGDTQYF
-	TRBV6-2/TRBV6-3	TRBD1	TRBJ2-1	TGTGCCAGCAGTCACCTCGGACAGGGGTTACATGAGCAGTTCTTC	CASSHLGQGLHEQFF
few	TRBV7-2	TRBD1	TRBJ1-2	TGTGCCAGCAGCTCGAACAGGGGGGATGGCTACACCTTC	CASSSNRGDGYTF
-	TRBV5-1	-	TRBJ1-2	TGCGCCAGCAGCGTGGACGGAATGGTGGGGGGCTACACCTTC	CASSVDGMVGGYTF
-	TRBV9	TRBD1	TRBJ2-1	TGTGCCAGCGGAAAGGGACAGGGCTCCTACAATGAGCAGTTCTTC	CASGKGQGSYNEQFF
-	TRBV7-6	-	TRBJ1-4	TGTGCCAGCAGCCGTTCCGGACGGGTTGAAAAACTGTTTTTT	CASSRSGRVEKLFF
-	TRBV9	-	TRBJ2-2	TGTGCCAGCAGCGTAGACTCCGGAGCCGGGGAGCTGTTTTTT	CASSVDSGAGELFF